The 18 T cell receptor beta chains in this list originate from one sample, sequenced in a study of shared clonotypes between healthy human individuals (dated by TCRdb to the early 2020s). The library was produced with the immunoSEQ multiplex PCR assay. TCRdb mirrors the immuneACCESS table, restricted to in-frame sequences. Some clones are absent from its copies; in checked studies, under half trace to an unresolved V gene, and the reason for the others is unknown. The sample profile shows over a million clones; 75% to 85% of them were found once. The leading ten clones occupy roughly 0.56% of the sample. What was sequenced was memory CD4+ T cells from PBMCs. In light of the paper, this sample's cell subset or site label describes: CD45RA-negative fraction. These receptor sequences come from a man between 18 and 35 years old in good health. Some clones in this sample may be carry-over from other donors' samples.

The gene calls are TRBV25-1 and TRBJ2-3, with TRBD2 matching 13 bases. J lost 0 bases, V lost 4 bases, and 4 bases had no gene match. Germline V gives CDR1 MGHDK, CDR2 SYGVNS. This CDR3 has 17 amino acids. Written as DNA, the CDR3 is TGTGCCAGCAGTGGACTGGGACTAGCGGGAAGCACAGATACGCAGTATTTT. Residues: CASSGLGLAGSTDTQYF.

This clone has just one count. The chain couples TRBV7-9 to TRBJ2-1; 12 bases are shared with TRBD2. The CDR3 sequence is 14 residues long. Germline V CDR1 and CDR2: SEHNR, FQNEAQ (reference sequence). V was clipped by 5 bases and J by 8 bases; unmatched bases: 4. The CDR3 sequence is CASSLTSGSHEQFF. The CDR3 bases are TGTGCCAGCAGCCTGACTAGCGGGAGCCATGAGCAGTTCTTC.

A remark on this clone: This may stem from a read error, because a much larger clone lies one nucleotide away. The CDR3 DNA is TGTGCCAGCTCACCGGGACTAGCGGGTGATAATGAGCGGTTCTTC. Translation gives CASSPGLAGDNERFF. The chain has TRBV18 and TRBJ2-1; 12 nucleotides match TRBD2. Germline V lookup: CDR1 KGHSH, CDR2 LQKENI. This CDR3 contains 15 residues. Supplemented by reference TRBV18 and TRBJ2-1, the full variable domain reads NAGVMQNPRHLVRRRGQEARLRCSPMKGHSHVYWYRQLPEEGLKFMVYLQKENIIDESGMPKERFSAEFPKEGPSILRIQQVVRGDSAAYFCASSPGLAGDNERFFGPGTRLTVL.

CDR3 bases: TGTGCCAGCAGTAGGGCCGGGACAGCGAACACCGGGGAGCTGTTTTTT. This encodes CASSRAGTANTGELFF. The chain combines TRBV28 with TRBJ2-2; 7 bases line up with TRBD1. Germline CDR1 and CDR2: MDHEN and SYDVKM. V was pared by 5 bases and J by 0 bases, with 6 bases of the junction left unmatched. This CDR3 has 16 residues.

The J gene is TRBJ1-3, the V gene TRBV10-3; D ambiguous. Deletions cut 2 bases from V and 4 bases from J, with 12 bases between. Per germline, CDR1 ENHRY and CDR2 SYGVKD. The CDR3 runs to 15 residues. CDR3 bases: TGTGCCATCAGTGAGGGCTTTATACGCGGAAACACCATATATTTT. Encoded protein: CAISEGFIRGNTIYF.

The chain combines TRBV7-9 with TRBJ2-2, with D unclear. V shed 5 bases and J shed 3 bases, with 16 bases lying between them. Looked up from germline, CDR1 is SEHNR and CDR2 is FQNEAQ (reference sequence). This CDR3 has 16 residues. This chain's CDR3 is CASSHVQATYTGELFF. In nucleotides, the CDR3 is TGTGCCAGCAGCCACGTCCAGGCCACCTACACCGGGGAGCTGTTTTTT.

This chain joins TRBV7-2 and TRBJ1-1; D not certain. With 5 bases removed from V and 2 bases from J, the gap between germline ends came to 9 bases. This CDR3 comprises 13 residues. CDR1 is SGHTA and CDR2 is FQGNSA in the germline V gene. CDR3 amino acids: CASSPHSNTEAFF. The CDR3 DNA follows: TGTGCCAGCAGCCCCCACAGTAACACTGAAGCTTTCTTT.

Regarding this clone: The likely explanation is a read error, given a far larger clone one base away. The chain links TRBV5-1 to TRBJ2-5; 8 bases line up with TRBD1. This CDR3 is 16 amino acids long. Germline V gene lookup returns CDR1 SGHRS and CDR2 YFSETQ. The V and J ends lost 3 bases and 11 bases, in that order; junction bases with no gene match: 18. DNA for the CDR3: TGCGCCAGCAGCTCCGTCGGGACAGGTATAAACTACGGGCAGTACTTC. This sequence encodes CASSSVGTGINYGQYF.

The CDR3, as DNA: TGTGCCAGCAGCTCAACTAGGTACGAAAACATTCAGTACTTC. Translated, it gives CASSSTRYENIQYF. The chain combines TRBV7-9 with TRBJ2-4; a weak D match, TRBD2 (5 bases). The V end was cut by 4 bases, the J end by 5 bases, with 12 bases between. Germline loops: CDR1 SEHNR, CDR2 FQNEAQ (reference sequence). The CDR3 runs 14 residues.

The chain is built from TRBV29-1 and TRBJ1-2, with no clear D. The CDR3 is 13 amino acids. Trimming cost V 5 bases and J 8 bases, with 18 bases left between them. Germline CDR1 reads SQVTM; CDR2 reads ANQGSEA. The CDR3: CSVLDQKLGGYTF. CDR3 sequence (DNA): TGCAGCGTTCTAGACCAAAAACTGGGGGGCTACACCTTC.

The rearrangement links TRBV2 to TRBJ1-1; a weak D match, TRBD1 (6 bases). With 6 bases removed from V and 11 bases from J, the gap between germline ends came to 13 bases. Germline CDR1 reads SNHLY; CDR2 reads FYNNEI. The CDR3 is 11 residues long. The CDR3 coding sequence is TGTGCCAGCAGCCAGGGGACGGGGGCTTTCTTT. Translating it yields CASSQGTGAFF.

Concerning this clone: Other DNA sequences in the sample encode the same CDR3. V is TRBV7-9 and J is TRBJ1-1; tentatively, D is TRBD1 (6 bases). From germline, CDR1 is SEHNR and CDR2 FQNEAQ (reference sequence). This CDR3 has 12 residues. The V and J ends lost 5 bases and 5 bases respectively, with 9 bases between them. Here the CDR3 DNA reads TGTGCCAGCAGCCCGAGGGGGACTGAAGCTTTCTTT. Its translation: CASSPRGTEAFF. The variable domain in full, with the rest retrieved from reference TRBV7-9 and TRBJ1-1, is DTGVSQNPRHKITKRGQNVTFRCDPISEHNRLYWYRQTLGQGPEFLTYFQNEAQLEKSRLLSDRFSAERPKGSFSTLEIQRTEQGDSAMYLCASSPRGTEAFFGQGTRLTVV.

This chain uses TRBV19 with TRBJ2-1; tentatively, D is TRBD1 or TRBD2 (5 bases each). Germline lookup yields CDR1 LNHDA and CDR2 SQIVND (reference sequence). The length of the CDR3 is 15 residues. Trimming removed 2 bases from V and 5 bases from J, with 13 bases in between. The CDR3 spells CASSIIPLGDNEQFF. CDR3 DNA: TGTGCCAGTAGTATAATCCCACTAGGGGACAATGAGCAGTTCTTC.

The rearrangement joins TRBV29-1 to TRBJ2-1; no definite D call. Between the trimmed V and J ends, which lost 0 bases and 10 bases, there was a span of 10 bases. Germline V gene data show CDR1 as SQVTM and CDR2 as ANQGSEA. CDR3 length equals 12 residues. DNA for the CDR3: TGCAGCGTTGAAGAATACCTAGGGGAGCAGTTCTTC. Encoded protein: CSVEEYLGEQFF.

The chain employs TRBV30 and TRBJ1-5; D gene unclear. Trimming removed 1 base from V and 4 bases from J, with 5 bases in between. The CDR3 consists of 12 residues. Germline V gene data show CDR1 as GTSNPN and CDR2 as SVGIG (reference sequence). CDR3 sequence: CAWSGVNQPQHF. The CDR3 region has the DNA TGTGCCTGGAGTGGAGTAAATCAGCCCCAGCATTTT. Looking up the rest from reference TRBV30 and TRBJ1-5 gives the full variable domain: SQTIHQWPATLVQPVGSPLSLECTVEGTSNPNLYWYRQAAGRGLQLLFYSVGIGQISSEVPQNLSASRPQDRQFILSSKKLLLSDSGFYLCAWSGVNQPQHFGDGTRLSIL.

This clone was observed at least ten times. The J gene is TRBJ2-7, the V gene TRBV5-1; 10 bases line up with TRBD1. The CDR3 loop spans 15 amino acids. Germline lookup yields CDR1 SGHRS and CDR2 YFSETQ. Trimming removed 4 bases from V and 6 bases from J; junction bases left unmatched: 10. The CDR3 protein is CASSGAGTGDTEQYF. DNA for the CDR3: TGCGCCAGCAGCGGCGCCGGGACAGGGGACACCGAGCAGTACTTC.

The genes are TRBV5-8 and TRBJ2-7; a possible D gene is TRBD1 (6 bases). The V gene's germline CDR1 is SGHTS and CDR2 YDEGEE. The CDR3 length is 15 residues. Trimming took 1 base from V and 6 from J, leaving 17 bases between them. The CDR3 here is CASSLWGQLGSEQYF. The DNA for the CDR3 is TGTGCCAGCAGCTTGTGGGGGCAGCTAGGATCCGAGCAGTACTTC.

The chain joins TRBV12-5 to TRBJ2-2; possible D gene TRBD1, 5 bases. Germline lookup yields CDR1 LGHNT and CDR2 FRNRAP. V lost 3 bases and J 5 bases, leaving 10 bases between the germline ends. The CDR3 sequence is 14 residues long. The CDR3: CASGLGSGTGELFF. The DNA of the CDR3 is TGTGCTAGTGGTTTAGGGTCAGGGACCGGGGAGCTGTTTTTT.